This is a list of T cell receptor beta chains from one sample in a study of shared clonotypes between healthy human individuals. TCRdb's copy holds only in-frame clones and misses some; the assay was immunoSEQ multiplex PCR. The sample gives 2 million to 3 million clones, 93% of which show up once; about 0.39% is in the top ten. The sample comprised naive CD4+ T cells from PBMCs. The origin of the receptors is a man younger than 35 in good health. Some clones in this sample may be carry-over from other donors' samples. Each CDR3 is given without its conserved first and last residue. The D gene is left open where the match is weak.

d_call j_call v_call cdr3_aa
- TRBJ1-3 TRBV6-1 ASSEIGRNSGNTIY
- TRBJ2-6 TRBV6-1 ASSLSGANVLT
- TRBJ2-2 TRBV10-3 AIRETVNTGELF
TRBD2 TRBJ2-1 TRBV18 ASSPVSGLASLGEQF
- TRBJ2-1 TRBV7-3 ASSLGTSYNEQF
TRBD2 TRBJ2-1 TRBV5-1 ASSLTLATDNEQF
TRBD1 TRBJ2-7 TRBV7-9 ASYGTGGGPGY
- TRBJ2-2 TRBV2 ASKRATGELF
- TRBJ2-1 TRBV20-1 SARLEVEQF
TRBD1 TRBJ2-1 TRBV5-6 ASREEGTGAYNEQF
TRBD2 TRBJ2-3 TRBV11-2 ASSQGLAGGTDTQY
- TRBJ2-7 TRBV5-1 ASGAGDSRTYEQY
- TRBJ1-1 TRBV9 ASSPQVGMNTEAF
- TRBJ2-1 TRBV19 ASTGNEQF
TRBD1 TRBJ2-7 TRBV6-1 ASQQGVDYEQY
- TRBJ2-7 TRBV10-1 ALGEGIHEQY
- TRBJ1-1 TRBV5-1 ASSPTRLNTEAF
- TRBJ1-2 TRBV30 AWRQGPTNGYT
- TRBJ2-7 TRBV5-4 ASSLPLRGGQLEQY
- TRBJ2-3 TRBV28 ASSGWGAGADTQY
TRBD1 TRBJ2-3 TRBV2 ASSFPTGGTDTQY
TRBD1 TRBJ2-7 TRBV7-2 ASSFLRGRAEQY
- TRBJ2-1 TRBV7-9 ASSLPGFGTKQF
- TRBJ2-1 TRBV4-2 ASSLTTRDEQF
TRBD2 TRBJ2-4 TRBV5-1 ASSPAGGAKNIQY
- TRBJ2-7 TRBV28 ASSQNRGGGRGSSYEQY
- TRBJ2-5 TRBV9 ASSPRAPSGETQY
- TRBJ2-7 TRBV5-5 ASSLIPPTYEQY
- TRBJ2-1 TRBV5-1 ASSQDSIYNEQF
- TRBJ1-2 TRBV6-6 ASKRDRALYGYT
- TRBJ1-2 TRBV23-1 ASSRSTYRSGKEYGYT
- TRBJ2-6 TRBV19 ASIAPGANVLT
- TRBJ2-7 TRBV6-5 ASSYSGTAKYEQY
- TRBJ2-7 TRBV4-2 ASSPLLRASDDEQY
- TRBJ1-4 TRBV28 ASRPQENEKLF